The TCR beta chain under discussion was sequenced for a study of CD8 T cells in ankylosing spondylitis. Study-wide findings and caveats: A motif in TCR beta, a set of about 8 highly homologous variants, appeared characteristic of ankylosing spondylitis blood. As for the disease-linked clones, they showed a CD8+ phenotype and occurred at relatively low frequencies in peripheral blood. Disease-linked clones were reportedly significantly enriched in matched ankylosing spondylitis synovial fluid.

As the method for making TCR beta libraries, quantitative 5'-RACE with molecular barcodes was used. One entry per CDR3 protein results from TCRdb running MiXCR on the 5' RACE reads. The top ten hold around 17% of the sample, which has about 400,000 distinct CDR3 sequences, 20% to 25% seen once. The table lists this clonotype with many counts. Antigen specificity is unknown. The CDR3 contains 16 residues. V was pared by 7 bases and J by 0 bases, with 8 bases of the junction left unmatched. Germline CDR1 SNHLY, CDR2 FYNNEI. This clonotype originated in a male donor with ankylosing spondylitis. V usage is TRBV2 and J usage is TRBJ2-2, with TRBD2 matching 7 bases. The specimen sequenced was blood, either unsorted or a sorted T cell fraction (not recorded which). This chain's CDR3 is CASTPAGTTNTGELFF. In DNA, the CDR3 is TGTGCCAGCACCCCTGCCGGGACTACGAACACCGGGGAGCTGTTTTTT.